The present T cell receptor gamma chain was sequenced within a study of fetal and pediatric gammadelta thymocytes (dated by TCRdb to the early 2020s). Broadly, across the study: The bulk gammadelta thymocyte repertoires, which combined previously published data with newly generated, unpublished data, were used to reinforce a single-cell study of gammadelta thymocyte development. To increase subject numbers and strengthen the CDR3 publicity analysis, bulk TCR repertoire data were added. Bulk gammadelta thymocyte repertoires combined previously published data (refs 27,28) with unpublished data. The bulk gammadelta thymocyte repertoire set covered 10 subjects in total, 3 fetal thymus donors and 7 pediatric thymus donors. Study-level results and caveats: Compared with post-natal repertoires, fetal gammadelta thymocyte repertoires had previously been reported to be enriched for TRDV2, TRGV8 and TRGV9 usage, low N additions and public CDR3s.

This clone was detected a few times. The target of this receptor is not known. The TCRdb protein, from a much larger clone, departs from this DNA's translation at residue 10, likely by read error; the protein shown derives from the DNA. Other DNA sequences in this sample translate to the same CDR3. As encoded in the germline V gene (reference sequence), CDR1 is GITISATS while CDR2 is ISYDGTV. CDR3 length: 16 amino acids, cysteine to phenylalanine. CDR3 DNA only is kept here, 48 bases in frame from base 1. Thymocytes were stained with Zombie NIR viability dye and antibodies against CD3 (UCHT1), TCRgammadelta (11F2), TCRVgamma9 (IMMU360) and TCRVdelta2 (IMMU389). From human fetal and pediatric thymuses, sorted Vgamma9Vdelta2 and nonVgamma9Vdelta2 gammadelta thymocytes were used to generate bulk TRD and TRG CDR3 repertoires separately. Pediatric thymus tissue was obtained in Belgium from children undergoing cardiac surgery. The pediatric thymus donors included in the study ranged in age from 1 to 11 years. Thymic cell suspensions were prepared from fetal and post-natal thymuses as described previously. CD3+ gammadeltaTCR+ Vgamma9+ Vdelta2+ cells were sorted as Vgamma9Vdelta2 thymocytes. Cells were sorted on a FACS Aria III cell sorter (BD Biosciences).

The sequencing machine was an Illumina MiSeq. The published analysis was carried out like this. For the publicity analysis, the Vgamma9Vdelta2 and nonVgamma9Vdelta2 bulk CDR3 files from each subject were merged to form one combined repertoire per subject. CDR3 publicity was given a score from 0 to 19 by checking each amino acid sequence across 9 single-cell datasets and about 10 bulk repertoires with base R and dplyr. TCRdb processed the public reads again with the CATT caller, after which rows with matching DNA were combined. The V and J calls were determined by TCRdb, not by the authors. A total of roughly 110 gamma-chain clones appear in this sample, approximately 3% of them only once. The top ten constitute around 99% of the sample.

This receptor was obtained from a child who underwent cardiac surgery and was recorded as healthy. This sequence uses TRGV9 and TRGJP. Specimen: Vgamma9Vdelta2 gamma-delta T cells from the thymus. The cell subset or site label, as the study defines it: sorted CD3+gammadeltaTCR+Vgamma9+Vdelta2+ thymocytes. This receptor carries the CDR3 CALWEVGELSKKIKVF. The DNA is TGTGCCTTGTGGGAGGTAGGGGAGTTGAGCAAAAAAATCAAGGTATTT.